This T cell receptor beta chain was sequenced in a study of cytomegalovirus exposure and HLA in healthy donors. Study outcomes and limitations: Reportedly, a later analysis found an Asian-associated ancestry cluster had fewer N-insertions than the approximately 700-donor mean. Prior analysis indicated that the majority of TCR beta V segments exhibited productivity approximately 87% or approximately 30% of the time.

In the PCR, 60 Vbeta and 13 Jbeta primers were used. In the source study's methods: It was a later analysis that counted some 80 million unique TCR beta chains, of which some 10 million were shared. Libraries were prepared by immunoSEQ multiplex PCR; TCRdb keeps only in-frame clonotypes and omits some of them. V and J calls and clone size come straight from that table; D and trimming were deduced from the DNA. The sample holds about 230,000 clones, 70% to 85% seen once. Per the germline V gene, CDR1 is SGDLS and CDR2 is YYNGEE. The CDR3 consists of 16 residues. J gave up 3 bases and V 0 bases, and 5 bases lay outside the gene matches. Notes on this clone: Its antigen remains unidentified.

V gene TRBV9 combines with J gene TRBJ2-1; TRBD1 matches at 8 bases. This sequence originates from a woman aged 40 to 50 in good health and CMV-seronegative. The sequencing input was PBMCs. For the CDR3, the DNA is TGTGCCAGCAGCGTAGCTTCGGACAGGGTCTACAATGAGCAGTTCTTC. Protein sequence: CASSVASDRVYNEQFF.